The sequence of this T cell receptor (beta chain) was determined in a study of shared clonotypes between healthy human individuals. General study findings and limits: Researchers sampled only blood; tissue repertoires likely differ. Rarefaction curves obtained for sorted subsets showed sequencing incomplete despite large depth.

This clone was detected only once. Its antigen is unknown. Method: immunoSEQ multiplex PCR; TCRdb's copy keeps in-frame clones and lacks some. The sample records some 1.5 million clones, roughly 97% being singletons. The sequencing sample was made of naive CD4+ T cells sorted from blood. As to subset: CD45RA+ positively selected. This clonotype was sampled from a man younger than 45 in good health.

As DNA, the CDR3 is TGTGCCAGCAGGACGAGGAGGGGCAGCTCCAATGAGCAGTTCTTC. Amino acid sequence: CASRTRRGSSNEQFF. J is TRBJ2-1 and V is TRBV7-8; the D gene is possibly TRBD2 (6 bases). V lost 6 bases, J lost 6 bases, and 18 bases lay in between. Germline CDR1 SGHVS, CDR2 FQNEAQ. The CDR3 is 15 residues long.